This TCR beta chain was found in a study of shared clonotypes between healthy human individuals. This clone turned up a few times. Its target is not known. The same CDR3 is also encoded by other DNA sequences in this sample. Within Nashville, Tennessee resided all donors, each a Caucasian adult. Replicate sorted-subset PCRs were loaded with around 210 ng DNA, 31,000 or so T cell genomes. Generated by immunoSEQ multiplex PCR, the TCRdb table keeps only in-frame clones and is missing some. The data contain approximately 340,000 clones, around 67% of them singletons. Germline CDR1 SGHVS, CDR2 FQNEAQ. The CDR3 loop spans 14 amino acids. V lost 5 bases, J lost 4 bases, and 12 bases lay in between. The study, taken as a whole, reports: In general, naive subsets displayed greater estimated richness than memory subsets did. The authors sampled blood alone, and tissue repertoires likely differ.

The clonotype comes from a man aged 30-40 years in good health. The sample consisted of memory CD4+ T cells sorted from blood. Noted subset: CD45RA-negative fraction. The chain recombines TRBV7-8 with TRBJ1-3; D possibly corresponds to TRBD1 (5 bases). CDR3 DNA sequence: TGTGCCAGCAGCAGTGGGGGGTCCGGAAACACCATATATTTT. It specifies CASSSGGSGNTIYF.